A single T cell receptor beta chain is shown here with its context. This record comes from a study of T cell responses to AZD1222 COVID-19 vaccine. Germline trimming cut 5 bases from V and 3 bases from J; bases unmatched to any gene: 1. The CDR3 is 14 residues long. Germline V gene data show CDR1 as MNHEY and CDR2 as SMNVEV (reference sequence). Assay used: immunoSEQ multiplex PCR; TCRdb lists only in-frame clones, some missing. The sample lists around 120,000 clones, roughly 90% occurring once. This chain joins TRBV27 and TRBJ2-7, with 13 bases matching TRBD2. This receptor was obtained from an adult in good health. The sequencing used peripheral blood, collected on day 0 of AZD1222 vaccination. CDR3 nucleotide sequence: TGTGCCAGCAGTCGGACTAGCGGGAGCTACGAGCAGTACTTC. Translating it yields CASSRTSGSYEQYF.